These 4 T cell receptor beta chains came from one sample sequenced in a study of T cells expressing NK-cell markers (dated by TCRdb to the early 2020s). The receptor library was made with 5' RACE. Instrument used: Illumina HiSeq 2000. TCRdb reprocessed the reads and assigns one entry to each CDR3 protein sequence, leaving out DNA. The sample's table covers about 460,000 distinct CDR3 sequences. The ten largest make up more than 1.4% of the sample. Material for sequencing was blood T cells: a sorted CD56 or NKG2C T cell subset, CD4+ or CD8+ T cells, or bulk PBMC T cells (not recorded which). These receptors all come from a woman aged 45-60 years in good health. Donor details come from another sample of the same person, matched by shared clones.

The chain uses TRBV3-1 and TRBJ2-1. The CDR3 is 16 residues long. Per the germline V gene, CDR1 is LGHDT and CDR2 is YNNKEL (reference sequence). This CDR3 reads CASSQEAGRAYNEQFF.

The V call is TRBV29-1, the J call TRBJ2-5; with no DNA, the TCRdb D assignment of TRBD1 cannot be verified. Germline V gives CDR1 SQVTM, CDR2 ANQGSEA. The CDR3 runs to 14 residues. The CDR3 reads CSVFVPGLGETQYF.

V gene TRBV10-3 combines with J gene TRBJ2-1; with no DNA, the TCRdb D assignment of TRBD1 cannot be verified. CDR3 length: 13 amino acids. Germline V lookup: CDR1 ENHRY, CDR2 SYGVKD. The CDR3 loop reads CAINQDRDNEQFF.

The rearrangement links TRBV12-3 or TRBV12-4 to TRBJ2-1; TCRdb's D gene call, TRBD2, goes unchecked for lack of DNA. The CDR3 extends over 17 amino acids. This CDR3 reads CASKAGGISESYNEQFF.